The 29 T cell receptor beta chains given below trace back to one sample, sequenced in a study of shared clonotypes between healthy human individuals. TCRdb's copy holds only in-frame clones and misses some; the assay was immunoSEQ multiplex PCR. The sample lists over a million clones, roughly 96% seen once, with approximately 1.1% in the top ten. The sample was naive CD4+ T cells sorted from blood. The sample's subset: CD45RA+ positively selected. Receptors originate from a young man in good health.

V and J are TRBV9 and TRBJ2-3; D perhaps matches TRBD2 (6 bases). Germline V lookup: CDR1 SGDLS, CDR2 YYNGEE. The CDR3 has 15 residues. Trimming cost V 3 bases and J 2 bases, with 13 bases left between them. CDR3 coding DNA: TGTGCCAGCAGCGCCTCGCTAGCGTCCACAGATACGCAGTATTTT. Translating gives CASSASLASTDTQYF.

This clone was counted between two and nine times. This chain connects TRBV7-8 to TRBJ2-2; possibly TRBD2 for D (6 bases). V was shortened by 1 base and J by 3 bases, with 6 bases between the two germline ends. Germline lookup yields CDR1 SGHVS and CDR2 FQNEAQ. There are 14 residues in the CDR3. CDR3 region: CASSLGGDTGELFF. The CDR3 region has the DNA TGTGCCAGCAGCTTAGGGGGGGACACCGGGGAGCTGTTTTTT.

The chain recombines TRBV4-3 with TRBJ2-1; 7 bases are a match to TRBD2. Looked up from germline, CDR1 is LGHNA and CDR2 is YSLEER. The CDR3 consists of 16 residues. Losses at the gene ends were 2 bases for V and 4 bases for J; bases not matched to a gene: 8. The CDR3 loop reads CASSQSLAELYNEQFF. In nucleotides, the CDR3 is TGCGCCAGCAGCCAATCTCTAGCGGAATTATACAATGAGCAGTTCTTC.

Comments on this clone: Germline and junction disagree at one end, which may indicate a read error. V is TRBV2 and J is TRBJ2-2, with TRBD2 matching over 10 bases. The V gene's germline CDR1 is SNHLY and CDR2 FYNNEI. This CDR3 has 17 amino acids. The CDR3 DNA reads TGTGCCAGCAGGGAAGGTGTGCTAGCGGGAGTTCCCGGGGAGCTGTTTTTT. This encodes CASREGVLAGVPGELFF.

The V gene is TRBV5-1, the J gene TRBJ2-1; 7 bases map to TRBD1. The CDR3 contains 16 residues. Germline V gives CDR1 SGHRS, CDR2 YFSETQ. Losses at the gene ends were 4 bases for V and 3 bases for J; bases not matched to a gene: 10. The CDR3 region is CASSPWTGSLYNEQFF. CDR3 coding DNA: TGCGCCAGCAGCCCATGGACAGGTTCGCTCTACAATGAGCAGTTCTTC.

The chain employs TRBV30 and TRBJ1-4; 8 nucleotides line up with TRBD1. CDR1 and CDR2 (germline): GTSNPN, SVGIG (reference sequence). V was pared by 0 bases and J by 8 bases, with 2 bases of the junction left unmatched. The CDR3 has 13 residues. The CDR3: CAWSVQGEEKLFF. In DNA form, the CDR3 reads TGTGCCTGGAGTGTACAGGGGGAGGAAAAACTGTTTTTT.

This chain uses TRBV5-1 with TRBJ2-1; D is unclear. CDR3 length: 14 amino acids. Per the germline V gene, CDR1 is SGHRS and CDR2 is YFSETQ. Trimming pared 4 bases from V and 4 bases from J, leaving 12 bases between. CDR3 loop: CASSPEVPYNEQFF. CDR3 nucleotides: TGCGCCAGCAGCCCCGAGGTCCCGTACAATGAGCAGTTCTTC.

The genes are TRBV19 and TRBJ2-1, with D tentatively TRBD2 (6 bases). This CDR3 contains 12 residues. CDR1 is LNHDA and CDR2 is SQIVND in the germline V gene (reference sequence). V lost 3 bases to trimming and J lost 10 bases, with 10 bases between them. The CDR3 DNA is TGTGCCAGTAGTATCGGCCTAGCGGAGCAGTTCTTC. This encodes CASSIGLAEQFF.

V and J are TRBV19 and TRBJ1-5; no definite D call. Looked up from germline, CDR1 is LNHDA and CDR2 is SQIVND (reference sequence). There are 13 residues in the CDR3. The V end was cut by 4 bases, the J end by 5 bases, with 9 bases between. The chain's CDR3 is CASSNQVHQPQHF. The CDR3 nucleotides read TGTGCCAGTAGTAACCAGGTCCATCAGCCCCAGCATTTT.

V usage is TRBV5-6 and J usage is TRBJ2-5; D is perhaps TRBD2 (6 bases). Trimming removed 3 bases at V and 1 base at J, with 22 bases between. Germline V gene data show CDR1 as SGHDT and CDR2 as YYEEEE. There are 18 residues in the CDR3. This CDR3 reads CASSSLNDFRDSQETQYF. The CDR3 DNA sequence: TGTGCCAGCAGCTCTCTAAACGACTTCCGGGACTCCCAAGAGACCCAGTACTTC.

The chain joins TRBV4-1 to TRBJ2-3; TRBD2 is a possible D gene (5 bases). V dropped 0 bases and J dropped 5 bases, with 15 bases sitting between them. Germline CDR1 reads MGHRA; CDR2 reads YSYEKL. CDR3 length: 16 amino acids. The CDR3 protein is CASSQDLVRAGDTQYF. The DNA for the CDR3 is TGCGCCAGCAGCCAAGATCTTGTGAGGGCCGGAGATACGCAGTATTTT.

The V gene is TRBV10-2, the J gene TRBJ2-2; the D gene is possibly TRBD1 (5 bases). V dropped 3 bases and J dropped 0 bases, with 8 bases sitting between them. This CDR3 region has 15 residues. The V gene's germline CDR1 is WSHSY and CDR2 SAAADI. CDR3 nucleotides: TGCGCCAGCAGTGAAGTCAGGGCGAACACCGGGGAGCTGTTTTTT. Protein sequence: CASSEVRANTGELFF.

This chain connects TRBV18 to TRBJ2-3, with a tentative D call TRBD1 (7 bases). Trimming took off 3 bases at V and 2 bases at J, with 12 bases between the two ends. The CDR3 consists of 15 residues. Germline CDR1 KGHSH, CDR2 LQKENI. The DNA for the CDR3 is TGTGCCAGCTCACCTAACAGGGGACTCACAGATACGCAGTATTTT. Its translation is CASSPNRGLTDTQYF.

V is TRBV7-2 and J is TRBJ2-5; a possible D gene is TRBD2 (6 bases). The CDR3 is 15 amino acids. The V end lost 2 bases, the J end lost 5 bases, and 15 bases lay between the germline ends. CDR1 is SGHTA, CDR2 FQGNSA, per germline. The CDR3 loop is CASSLKRAWGETQYF. The CDR3 DNA reads TGTGCCAGCAGCTTAAAGCGGGCTTGGGGGGAGACCCAGTACTTC.

The chain combines TRBV28 with TRBJ2-7, with D tentatively TRBD1 (5 bases). Trimming removed 3 bases at V and 2 bases at J, with 11 bases between. This CDR3 is 14 amino acids long. The germline gives CDR1 MDHEN, CDR2 SYDVKM. The CDR3 DNA sequence: TGTGCCAGCAGTTTGGGGCCTTGGGCCTACGAGCAGTACTTC. Translating it yields CASSLGPWAYEQYF.

In DNA form, the CDR3 reads TGTGCCAGCCGAAGGGGGTTGGGGAACACCGGGGAGCTGTTTTTT. This encodes CASRRGLGNTGELFF. This chain links TRBV19 with TRBJ2-2; D might be TRBD1 (6 bases). Trimming stripped 9 bases from V and 1 base from J, with 15 bases between. The CDR3 runs 15 residues. Germline V gene data show CDR1 as LNHDA and CDR2 as SQIVND (reference sequence).

The chain carries TRBV4-2 and TRBJ2-3; TRBD1 matches 9 bases. This CDR3 contains 18 residues. The V gene end was trimmed by 1 base and the J gene end by 4 bases; junction bases not matched to a gene: 12. Germline lookup yields CDR1 LGHNA and CDR2 YNFKEQ. The CDR3 reads CASSQAATTGGGADTQYF. CDR3 in DNA: TGTGCCAGCAGCCAAGCGGCAACGACAGGGGGTGGGGCAGATACGCAGTATTTT.

V and J are TRBV29-1 and TRBJ2-1; possibly TRBD1 for D (6 bases). CDR1 and CDR2 from the germline V gene are SQVTM and ANQGSEA. The CDR3 has 14 amino acids. The V and J ends lost 4 bases and 6 bases respectively, with 16 bases between them. For the CDR3, the DNA is TGCAGCGTTGGGGGGCGCGTAAGTGGCAATGAGCAGTTCTTC. Its protein product is CSVGGRVSGNEQFF.

This chain links TRBV7-2 with TRBJ1-2, with a possible D match to TRBD1 (6 bases). CDR1 SGHTA and CDR2 FQGNSA come from the germline V gene. V was cut by 4 bases and J by 8 bases, with 14 bases left in between. The CDR3 runs to 13 residues. The CDR3 loop reads CASSSSGTRGYTF. The CDR3 region has the DNA TGTGCCAGCAGCTCCTCCGGGACACGCGGCTACACCTTC. Drawing the rest from reference TRBV7-2 and TRBJ1-2, the complete variable domain is GAGVSQSPSNKVTEKGKDVELRCDPISGHTALYWYRQSLGQGLEFLIYFQGNSAPDKSGLPSDRFSAERTGGSVSTLTIQRTQQEDSAVYLCASSSSGTRGYTFGSGTRLTVV.

The CDR3 DNA sequence: TGTGCCAGCAGCCGGGGGCCGGTGGAGACCCAGTACTTC. As protein: CASSRGPVETQYF. This chain links TRBV27 with TRBJ2-5; either TRBD1 or TRBD2 may fit D (6 bases each). Germline V CDR1 and CDR2: MNHEY, SMNVEV (reference sequence). Between the trimmed V and J ends, which lost 6 bases and 5 bases, there was a span of 13 bases. The length of the CDR3 is 13 residues.

The CDR3 region is CASSHRGTGELFF. The CDR3 DNA is TGTGCCAGCAGCCACAGAGGCACCGGGGAGCTGTTTTTT. The gene calls are TRBV28 and TRBJ2-2; D gene uncertain. Germline-derived CDR1 and CDR2 are MDHEN and SYDVKM. Trimming cost V 6 bases and J 4 bases, with 9 bases left between them. The CDR3 runs to 13 residues. The full variable domain, completed using reference TRBV28 and TRBJ2-2, is DVKVTQSSRYLVKRTGEKVFLECVQDMDHENMFWYRQDPGLGLRLIYFSYDVKMKEKGDIPEGYSVSREKKERFSLILESASTNQTSMYLCASSHRGTGELFFGEGSRLTVL.

The rearrangement links TRBV25-1 to TRBJ2-3; 7 bases map to TRBD1. V was clipped by 6 bases and J by 1 base; unmatched bases: 4. CDR1 and CDR2 (germline): MGHDK, SYGVNS. The CDR3 length is 14 residues. The CDR3 protein is CASRSTGGTDTQYF. Written as DNA, the CDR3 is TGTGCCAGCAGAAGTACAGGGGGCACAGATACGCAGTATTTT. The full variable domain, its missing parts supplied by reference TRBV25-1 and TRBJ2-3, is EADIYQTPRYLVIGTGKKITLECSQTMGHDKMYWYQQDPGMELHLIHYSYGVNSTEKGDLSSESTVSRIRTEHFPLTLESARPSHTSQYLCASRSTGGTDTQYFGPGTRLTVL.

The chain has TRBV28 and TRBJ1-1, with a tentative D call TRBD1 (6 bases). The CDR3 runs 15 residues. V was pared by 6 bases and J by 1 base, with 15 bases between. Germline V gene lookup returns CDR1 MDHEN and CDR2 SYDVKM. In DNA, the CDR3 is TGTGCCAGCAGGCCTCCCATAGGGGGGAACACTGAAGCTTTCTTT. It yields the protein CASRPPIGGNTEAFF.

The gene calls are TRBV2 and TRBJ1-4; D is possibly TRBD1 (6 bases). The CDR3 is made up of 11 amino acids. V lost 11 bases, J lost 8 bases, and 12 bases lay in between. Germline V gives CDR1 SNHLY, CDR2 FYNNEI. The CDR3 coding sequence is TGTGCCGAGGGGGTTCGGGAAAAACTGTTTTTT. This encodes CAEGVREKLFF. Together with reference TRBV2 and TRBJ1-4, the CDR3 gives the full variable domain: EPEVTQTPSHQVTQMGQEVILRCVPISNHLYFYWYRQILGQKVEFLVSFYNNEISEKSEIFDDQFSVERPDGSNFTLKIRSTKLEDSAMYFCAEGVREKLFFGSGTQLSVL.

The chain uses TRBV6-6 and TRBJ2-7, with 10 nucleotides matching TRBD2. Germline CDR1 reads MNHNY; CDR2 reads SVGAGI (reference sequence). The junction had 5 bases not matched to a gene; V was cut back by 6 bases and J by 0 bases. CDR3 size: 15 residues. CDR3 in amino acids: CASRIVAGGSYEQYF. The CDR3 DNA sequence: TGTGCCAGCAGGATTGTAGCGGGAGGCTCCTACGAGCAGTACTTC.

V usage is TRBV10-1 and J usage is TRBJ1-1; no definite D call. The germline CDR1 and CDR2 sequences are WNHNN and SYGVQD (reference sequence). The length of the CDR3 is 13 residues. V was shortened by 4 bases and J by 0 bases, with 6 bases between the two germline ends. This chain's CDR3 is CASSAELNTEAFF. The CDR3 DNA sequence: TGCGCCAGCAGTGCGGAACTGAACACTGAAGCTTTCTTT.

The genes are TRBV11-3 and TRBJ1-2; 7 bases are shared with TRBD1. This CDR3 has 14 amino acids. Germline CDR1 reads SGHNT; CDR2 reads YENEEA. With 3 bases clipped from V and 5 bases from J, the junction kept 6 bases outside the gene matches. The CDR3 protein is CASSFRQGSYGYTF. The CDR3 DNA is TGTGCCAGCAGCTTCAGACAGGGAAGTTATGGCTACACCTTC. Filled out from reference TRBV11-3 and TRBJ1-2, the complete variable domain reads EAGVVQSPRYKIIEKKQPVAFWCNPISGHNTLYWYLQNLGQGPELLIRYENEEAVDDSQLPKDRFSAERLKGVDSTLKIQPAELGDSAVYLCASSFRQGSYGYTFGSGTRLTVV.

The chain carries TRBV28 and TRBJ1-2; TRBD1 might be the D (6 bases). There are 15 residues in the CDR3. V was trimmed by 3 bases and J by 4 bases, leaving 15 bases between them. CDR1 and CDR2 from the germline V gene are MDHEN and SYDVKM. The CDR3 here is CASSFVRGAVYGYTF. CDR3 nucleotides: TGTGCCAGCAGTTTTGTCAGGGGCGCGGTCTATGGCTACACCTTC.

The chain employs TRBV9 and TRBJ2-1, with unresolved D. The CDR3 has 15 residues. V lost 3 bases to trimming and J lost 2 bases, with 12 bases between them. Germline V lookup: CDR1 SGDLS, CDR2 YYNGEE. CDR3 bases: TGTGCCAGCAGCGAGCTAGGGCCCCCCTACAATGAGCAGTTCTTC. It specifies CASSELGPPYNEQFF.